The text below deals with one T cell receptor beta chain. The antigen is undetermined. These data are taken from a study of cytomegalovirus exposure and HLA in healthy donors. Study information: Researchers found that around 80% of under 450 genotyped donors fell within the Caucasian-associated ancestry cluster. Study-level points and caveats: Earlier analysis yielded a pattern in which most TCR beta V segments were productive about 87% or about 30% of the time.

In the PCR, 60 Vbeta and 13 Jbeta primers were used. Generated by immunoSEQ multiplex PCR, the TCRdb table keeps only in-frame clones and is missing some. The repertoire holds about 200,000 clones, with around 86% as singletons. The ends lost 6 bases at V and 0 bases at J; junction bases unmatched: 11. CDR1 is KGHSH and CDR2 is LQKENI in the germline V gene. This CDR3 is built from 16 residues. The sequenced sample consisted of PBMCs. The sequence derives from a woman aged 40 to 49 in good health and CMV-seronegative. The V gene is TRBV18, the J gene TRBJ2-7, with 7 bases that match TRBD2. CDR3 bases: TGTGCCAGCTCCCTACGCGGGGGTTTTGGCTCCTACGAGCAGTACTTC. Amino acid sequence: CASSLRGGFGSYEQYF.